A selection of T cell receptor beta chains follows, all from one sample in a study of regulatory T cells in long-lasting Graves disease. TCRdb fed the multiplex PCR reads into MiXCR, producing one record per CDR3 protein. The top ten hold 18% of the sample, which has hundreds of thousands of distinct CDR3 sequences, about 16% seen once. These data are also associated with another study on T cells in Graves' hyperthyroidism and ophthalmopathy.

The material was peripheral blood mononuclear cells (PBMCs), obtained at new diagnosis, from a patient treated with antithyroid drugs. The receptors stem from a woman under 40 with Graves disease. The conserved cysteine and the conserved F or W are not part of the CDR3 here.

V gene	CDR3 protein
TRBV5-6	ASSPATGFQPQH
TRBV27	ASSLSSPGYSNQPQH
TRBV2	ASSRYEETQY
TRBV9	ASSPQGPFGRTNYGYT
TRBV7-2	ASSLGTRGYEQY
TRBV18	ASSPGPLHTGELF
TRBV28	ASSSNPNYGYT
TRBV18	ASSPQQGNNEQF
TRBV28	ASSSSGTGVSFYLQY
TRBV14	ASSQEPGANVLT
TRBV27	ASSLKVNQPQH
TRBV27	ASSGWTGDYEQY
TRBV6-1	ASREAGMNTEAF
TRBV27	ASSLIGLLNEQF
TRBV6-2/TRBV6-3	ASRIQQGTYEQY
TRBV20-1	SASGAYNEQF
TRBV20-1	SAETSIRGQPQH
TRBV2	ASRPGQGVAGANVLT
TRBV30	ACPIRRTGGPVYGYT
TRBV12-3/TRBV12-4	ASRVGQLHNQPQH
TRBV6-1	ASTPPDRGDQPQH
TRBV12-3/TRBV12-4	ASRAMGQGMSAF
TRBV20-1	SARVPGGEQF
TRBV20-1	SADTYRDNYGYT
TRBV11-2	ASSLDMVATTGELF